The TCR beta chain under discussion was sequenced for a study of STAT5B mutations in CD4+ large granular lymphocyte leukemia. For the study at large: Healthy donors showed HLA-associated enrichment of the CDR3 'QG' motif. Findings of the study overall: Over 20% of private leukemic clonotypes occurred rarely in other patients' non-leukemic repertoires. The CD4+ versus CD8+ T-LGLL clonality difference may reflect limited sample size.

As for this clone: Its target is unknown.

Sequenced by immunoSEQ multiplex PCR; TCRdb stores in-frame clones only, minus some. The repertoire holds more than 25,000 clones, with approximately 80% as singletons. Germline CDR1 is PRHDT and CDR2 is FYEKMQ (reference sequence). V shed 2 bases and J 7 bases; nucleotides not matched to a gene: 10. This CDR3 is built from 15 residues. The clonotype comes from a human donor in good health. J is TRBJ1-2 and V is TRBV13, with 7 bases aligning to TRBD1. The source material was CD4+ T cells from blood buffy coats. Written as DNA, the CDR3 is TGTGCCAGCAGCTTAAGGGACAGCGGCCTACGTGGCTACACCTTC. It specifies CASSLRDSGLRGYTF.